This T cell receptor (beta chain) was recorded in a study of blood T cell repertoires in COVID-19. In the study overall: The study drew acute and convalescent COVID-19 samples from the United States, Italy and Spain. T cells, B-cell-depleted T cells, or PBMCs provided the cDNA or gDNA that served as material.

Germline values: CDR1 MNHEY, CDR2 SVGEGT. This CDR3 is 15 amino acids long. With 6 bases removed from V and 7 bases from J, the gap between germline ends came to 16 bases. In the study's own analysis: Counts of nucleated cells, estimated from reference gene primer amplification, were obtained. Assay used: immunoSEQ multiplex PCR; TCRdb lists only in-frame clones, some missing. The V and J calls and the clone size are those of that table, but D and trimming were determined from the DNA. This sample yields approximately 180,000 clones, of which 82% are seen a single time; about 8.4% belongs to the top ten.

This receptor was obtained from a woman aged 70-85 years with acute or convalescent COVID-19. This chain joins TRBV6-2 or TRBV6-3 and TRBJ1-6; D might be TRBD1 (5 bases). The sample comprised peripheral blood. DNA for the CDR3: TGTGCCAGCAGCCTCGGGGGATTGACGAATTCACCCCTCCACTTT. Amino acid sequence: CASSLGGLTNSPLHF.